This passage covers 13 T cell receptor beta chains from one sample sequenced in a study of tumor-infiltrating lymphocytes in primary liver carcinoma. The blood RNA (from unsorted whole blood) was obtained, and germline DNA was also extracted. Starting from 450 to 500 ng of total RNA, TCR beta cDNA was produced with a primer in the constant region. TCR beta libraries came from three nested multiplex PCR rounds using slightly modified ARM-PCR. The first two PCR rounds used TRBV1-TRBV30 forward primers with a C-beta reverse primer, about 10 cycles each. TCRdb ran MiXCR on the multiplex PCR reads and lists one entry per CDR3 protein. The sample lists about 320,000 distinct CDR3 sequences; over 55% were seen once. Material for sequencing was peripheral blood. All receptors come from a man aged 35-49 years with primary liver carcinoma and hepatitis B virus infection.

The genes are TRBV4-2 and TRBJ2-3; maybe TRBD2 (5 bases). Germline assignment: CDR1 LGHNA and CDR2 YNFKEQ. Trimming left V 4 bases short and J 2 bases short, with 16 bases between. The CDR3 spans 16 residues. This CDR3 reads CASSLDPGLYTDTQYF. CDR3 nucleotides: TGTGCCAGCAGCCTAGACCCTGGACTGTACACAGATACGCAGTATTTT.

This clonotype was recorded once. Here the CDR3 reads CASSSRGSAALYEQYF. The CDR3 bases are TGTGCCAGCAGCTCAAGGGGCAGCGCGGCTCTCTACGAGCAGTACTTC. V usage is TRBV28 and J usage is TRBJ2-7, with a possible D match to TRBD1 (5 bases). The CDR3 consists of 16 residues. V lost 6 bases and J lost 3, with 21 bases in between. From germline, CDR1 is MDHEN and CDR2 SYDVKM.

Comments on this clonotype: A junction end diverges from the germline sequence, so it may reflect a read error. The V and J genes are TRBV10-3 and TRBJ2-7, with a tentative D call TRBD1 (6 bases). Looked up from germline, CDR1 is ENHRY and CDR2 is SYGVKD. The CDR3 spans 13 residues. CDR3 in amino acids: CAIRPGQTYEHYF. The CDR3 DNA sequence: TGTGCCATCAGACCTGGACAGACCTACGAGCACTACTTC.

The chain joins TRBV28 to TRBJ1-1; D unresolved. V was clipped by 7 bases and J by 8 bases, with 14 bases between them. This CDR3 is built from 12 residues. The germline gives CDR1 MDHEN, CDR2 SYDVKM. The CDR3 nucleotides are TGTGCCAGCAATCCAGGCCCTATCGAAGCTTTCTTT. Its protein product is CASNPGPIEAFF.

This clonotype was seen once. A much larger clonotype is one base distant, so this may be a read error. In nucleotides, the CDR3 is TGTGCCAGCAGCATAGGGACTAGCGGGGGCCCTTCGCTCAAATACGAGCAGTACTTC. It is translated as CASSIGTSGGPSLKYEQYF. This chain joins TRBV4-2 and TRBJ2-7; TRBD2 matches at 14 bases. The length of the CDR3 is 19 residues. Trimming took 5 bases from V and 4 from J; bases not matched to a gene: 16. The germline CDR1 and CDR2 sequences are LGHNA and YNFKEQ.

This clonotype has more than one count but fewer than ten. V is TRBV29-1 and J is TRBJ2-3; the match to TRBD2 covers 7 bases. CDR1 SQVTM and CDR2 ANQGSEA come from the germline V gene. CDR3 size: 12 residues. The CDR3 here is CSGGGGSHTQYF. For the CDR3, the DNA is TGCAGTGGGGGGGGAGGGTCACATACGCAGTATTTT.

Of note for this clonotype: One junction end disagrees with the germline gene, perhaps due to a read error. J is TRBJ2-1 and V is TRBV4-1; D is perhaps TRBD1 (5 bases). CDR1 and CDR2 (germline): MGHRA, YSYEKL. The CDR3 is made up of 18 amino acids. The CDR3: CASNQERGQGTSYNEQFF. The CDR3, as DNA: TGCGCCAGCAACCAAGAAAGGGGTCAGGGAACCTCCTACAATGAGCAGTTCTTC.

On this clonotype: A read error may be the cause here, since a much bigger clone is one base away. This chain uses TRBV6-5 with TRBJ2-1; 8 positions match TRBD2. This CDR3 is built from 12 residues. CDR1 is MNHEY and CDR2 is SVGAGI in the germline V gene. This CDR3 reads CTSSGTSNEQFF. CDR3 in DNA: TGTACCAGCAGCGGGACTAGCAATGAGCAGTTCTTC.

About this clonotype: This clone may be a read error of a much larger clone one base away. The chain combines TRBV12-5 with TRBJ2-2; 11 nucleotides match TRBD2. Germline-derived CDR1 and CDR2 are LGHNT and FRNRAP. The CDR3 is 16 residues long. In DNA form, the CDR3 reads TGTGCTGGTGGTTCGACTAGCGGGGAAAACACCGGGGAGCTGTTTTTT. Translating it yields CAGGSTSGENTGELFF.

A word on this clonotype: A much larger clone lies a single base off, so this may be a read error. The genes are TRBV5-1 and TRBJ2-3; D uncertain. The DNA end lines up better with TRBJ1-5; the J call may be wrong. The CDR3 contains 16 residues. Per the germline V gene, CDR1 is SGHRS and CDR2 is YFSETQ. The DNA of the CDR3 is TGCGCCAGCCGCTCCATTAGCGGGAGTAGCACAGATACGCAGCATTTT. Protein: CASRSISGSSTDTQHF.

Comment on this clonotype: Just one base apart from a much larger clone, this may be a read error. The genes are TRBV6-6 and TRBJ1-2; D might be TRBD1 (6 bases). Germline V gene sequence: CDR1 MNHNY, CDR2 SVGAGI (reference sequence). V dropped 8 bases and J dropped 6 bases, with 16 bases sitting between them. The CDR3 covers 13 residues. DNA of the CDR3: TGTGCCAGCGTTGCTTGGGGGGGCGATGGCTACACCTTC. This gives the protein CASVAWGGDGYTF.

A note on this clonotype: A single base separates this from a much larger clone, so it may be a read error. This chain joins TRBV6-2 or TRBV6-3 and TRBJ2-1; D is unresolved. The germline gives CDR1 MNHEY, CDR2 SVGEGT. Trimming left V 3 bases short and J 9 bases short, with 9 bases between. The CDR3 extends over 12 amino acids. The CDR3 here is CASSYWGCEQFF. The CDR3 region has the DNA TGTGCCAGCAGTTATTGGGGATGTGAGCAGTTCTTC.

The sample holds one count of this clonotype. A much larger clone is a single base away; this may be a read error. The CDR3 sequence is CSVVTGVAEAFF. CDR3 nucleotides: TGCAGCGTAGTGACAGGGGTGGCTGAAGCTTTCTTT. The chain uses TRBV29-1 and TRBJ1-1, with 8 bases that match TRBD1. This CDR3 has 12 amino acids. Germline V lookup: CDR1 SQVTM, CDR2 ANQGSEA. V trimming: 6 bases; J trimming: 6 bases; junction bases outside the gene matches: 6.